A single T cell receptor (beta chain) is shown here with its context. Its cognate antigen is unknown. Germline CDR1 reads LGHDT; CDR2 reads YNNKEL (reference sequence). The V and J ends lost 0 bases and 3 bases, in that order; junction bases with no gene match: 6. This CDR3 spans 17 amino acids. This specimen belongs to a study of T cell responses to AZD1222 COVID-19 vaccine. Background on the study: Samples with a second dose at about 4 or about 12 weeks were pooled together.

Study conclusions and caveats: Nearly half of spike-specific TCRs reportedly target variant regions that are unmutated in the B.1.351 and B.1.1.7 variants.

The method was immunoSEQ multiplex PCR; TCRdb's version includes in-frame clones alone and lacks a portion of them. The table includes roughly 180,000 clones, 80% to 90% detected once. The chain combines TRBV3-1 (or the pseudogene TRBV3-2) with TRBJ2-3, with 10 nucleotides matching TRBD1. The material sequenced was peripheral blood, taken on day 0 of AZD1222 vaccination. This TCR was sampled from an adult in good health. The CDR3 coding sequence is TGTGCCAGCAGCCAAGACCAAAGACAGGGGGCTACAGATACGCAGTATTTT. Translated: CASSQDQRQGATDTQYF.